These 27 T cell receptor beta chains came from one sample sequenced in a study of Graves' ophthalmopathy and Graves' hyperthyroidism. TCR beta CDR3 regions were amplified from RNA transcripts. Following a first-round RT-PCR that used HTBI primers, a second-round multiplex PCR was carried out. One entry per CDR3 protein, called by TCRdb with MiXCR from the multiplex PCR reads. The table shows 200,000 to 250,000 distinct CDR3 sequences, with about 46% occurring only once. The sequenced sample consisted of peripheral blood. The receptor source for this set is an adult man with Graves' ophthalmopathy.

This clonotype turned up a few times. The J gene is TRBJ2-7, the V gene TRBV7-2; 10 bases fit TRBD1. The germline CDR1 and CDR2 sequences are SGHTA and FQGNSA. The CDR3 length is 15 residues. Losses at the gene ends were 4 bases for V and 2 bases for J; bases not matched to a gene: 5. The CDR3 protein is CASSYSGTGAYEQYF. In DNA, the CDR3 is TGTGCCAGCAGCTACTCCGGGACAGGGGCCTACGAGCAGTACTTC.

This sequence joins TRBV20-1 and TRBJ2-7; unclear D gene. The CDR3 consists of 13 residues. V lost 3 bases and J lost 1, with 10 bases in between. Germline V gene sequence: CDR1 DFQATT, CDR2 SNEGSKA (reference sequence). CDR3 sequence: CSARAGFSYEQYF. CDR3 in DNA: TGCAGTGCTAGGGCAGGCTTTTCCTACGAGCAGTACTTC.

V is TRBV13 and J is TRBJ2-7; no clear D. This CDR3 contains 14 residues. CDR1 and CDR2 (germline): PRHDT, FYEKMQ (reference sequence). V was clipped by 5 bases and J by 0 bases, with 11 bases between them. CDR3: CASSPRAHSYEQYF. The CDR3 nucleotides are TGTGCCAGCAGCCCCCGGGCCCACTCCTACGAGCAGTACTTC.

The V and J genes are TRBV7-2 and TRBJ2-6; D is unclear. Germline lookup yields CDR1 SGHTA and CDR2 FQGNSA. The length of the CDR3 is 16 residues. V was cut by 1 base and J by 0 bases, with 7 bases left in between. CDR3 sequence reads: CASSLVLGSGANVLTF. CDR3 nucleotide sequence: TGTGCCAGCAGCTTAGTTTTAGGCTCTGGGGCCAACGTCCTGACTTTC.

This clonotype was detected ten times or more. The chain's CDR3 is CSVGGQGEEAFF. As DNA, the CDR3 is TGCAGCGTTGGGGGACAGGGAGAGGAAGCTTTCTTT. The chain carries TRBV29-1 and TRBJ1-1; 9 bases line up with TRBD1. V was clipped by 4 bases and J by 8 bases; unmatched bases: 5. The germline gives CDR1 SQVTM, CDR2 ANQGSEA. This CDR3 spans 12 amino acids.

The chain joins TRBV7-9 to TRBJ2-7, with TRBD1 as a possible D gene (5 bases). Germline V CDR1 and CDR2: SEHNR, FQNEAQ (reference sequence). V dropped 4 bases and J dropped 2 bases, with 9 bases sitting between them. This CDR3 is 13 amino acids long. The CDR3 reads CASSSGHAYEQYF. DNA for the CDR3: TGTGCCAGCAGCTCAGGACATGCCTACGAGCAGTACTTC.

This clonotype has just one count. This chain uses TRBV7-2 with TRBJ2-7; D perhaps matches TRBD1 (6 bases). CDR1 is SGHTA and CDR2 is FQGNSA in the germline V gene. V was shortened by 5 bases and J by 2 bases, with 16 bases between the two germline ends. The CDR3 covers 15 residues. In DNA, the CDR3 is TGTGCCAGCAGCGCCGACTGGGACATTACCTACGAGCAGTACTTC. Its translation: CASSADWDITYEQYF.

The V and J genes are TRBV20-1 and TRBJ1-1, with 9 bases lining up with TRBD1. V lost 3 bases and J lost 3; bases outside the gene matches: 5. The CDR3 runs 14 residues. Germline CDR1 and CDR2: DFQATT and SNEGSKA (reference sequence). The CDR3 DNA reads TGCAGTGCTAGTGGACAGGGGCGAGACACTGAAGCTTTCTTT. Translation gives CSASGQGRDTEAFF.

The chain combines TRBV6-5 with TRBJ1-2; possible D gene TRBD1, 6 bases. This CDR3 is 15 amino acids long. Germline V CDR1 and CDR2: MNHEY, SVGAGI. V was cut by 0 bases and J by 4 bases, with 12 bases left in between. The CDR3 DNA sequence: TGTGCCAGCAGTTACTCGGAGGGGGGAACCTATGGCTACACCTTC. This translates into CASSYSEGGTYGYTF.

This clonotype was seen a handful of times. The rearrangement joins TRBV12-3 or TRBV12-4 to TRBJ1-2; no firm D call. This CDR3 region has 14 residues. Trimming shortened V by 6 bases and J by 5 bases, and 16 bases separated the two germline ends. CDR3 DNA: TGTGCCAGCAGCCCTGGTGTCGGCACATATGGCTACACCTTC. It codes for CASSPGVGTYGYTF.

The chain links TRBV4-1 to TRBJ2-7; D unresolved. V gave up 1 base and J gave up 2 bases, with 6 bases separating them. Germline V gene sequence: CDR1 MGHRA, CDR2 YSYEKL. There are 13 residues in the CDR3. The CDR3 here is CASSQGRAYEQYF. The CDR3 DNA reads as TGCGCCAGCAGCCAAGGACGGGCCTACGAGCAGTACTTC.

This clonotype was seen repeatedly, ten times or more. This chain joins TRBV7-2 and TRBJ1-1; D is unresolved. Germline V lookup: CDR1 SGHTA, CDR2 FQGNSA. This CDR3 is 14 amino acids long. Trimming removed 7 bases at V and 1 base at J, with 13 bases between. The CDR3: CASILRAPNTEAFF. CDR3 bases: TGTGCCAGCATCCTTCGGGCACCGAACACTGAAGCTTTCTTT.

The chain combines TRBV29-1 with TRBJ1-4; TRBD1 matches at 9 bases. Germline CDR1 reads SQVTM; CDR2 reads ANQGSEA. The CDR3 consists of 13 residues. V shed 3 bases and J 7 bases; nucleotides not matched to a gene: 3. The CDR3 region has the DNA TGCAGCGTTGACGAGACAGGGGGTGAAAAACTGTTTTTT. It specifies CSVDETGGEKLFF.

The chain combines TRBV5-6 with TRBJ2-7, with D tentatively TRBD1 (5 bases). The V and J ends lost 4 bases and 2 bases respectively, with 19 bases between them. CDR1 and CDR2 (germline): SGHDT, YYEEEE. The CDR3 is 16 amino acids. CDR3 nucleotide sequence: TGTGCCAGCAGCCAGGGTATCGGGTATGAAGCCTACGAGCAGTACTTC. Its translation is CASSQGIGYEAYEQYF.

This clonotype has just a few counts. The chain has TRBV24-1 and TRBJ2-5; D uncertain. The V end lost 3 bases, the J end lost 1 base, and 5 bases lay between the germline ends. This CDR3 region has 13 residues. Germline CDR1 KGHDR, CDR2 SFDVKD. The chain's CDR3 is CATSDSSQETQYF. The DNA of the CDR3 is TGTGCCACCAGTGATAGCAGCCAAGAGACCCAGTACTTC.

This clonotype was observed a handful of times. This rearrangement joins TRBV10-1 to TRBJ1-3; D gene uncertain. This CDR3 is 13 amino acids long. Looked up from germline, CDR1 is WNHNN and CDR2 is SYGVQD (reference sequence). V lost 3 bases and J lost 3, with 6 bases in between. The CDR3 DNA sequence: TGCGCCAGCAGTGAAGGGAATGGAAACACCATATATTTT. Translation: CASSEGNGNTIYF.

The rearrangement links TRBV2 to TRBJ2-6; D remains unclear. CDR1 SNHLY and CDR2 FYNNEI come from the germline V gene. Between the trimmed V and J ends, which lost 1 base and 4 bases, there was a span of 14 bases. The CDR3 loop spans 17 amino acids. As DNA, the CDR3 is TGTGCCAGCAGTGAAGTTGTACCCGGGTTGGGGGCCAACGTCCTGACTTTC. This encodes CASSEVVPGLGANVLTF.

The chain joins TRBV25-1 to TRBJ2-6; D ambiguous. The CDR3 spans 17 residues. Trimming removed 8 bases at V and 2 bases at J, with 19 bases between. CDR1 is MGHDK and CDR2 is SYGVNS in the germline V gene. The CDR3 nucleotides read TGTGCCAGCTCACCAAGGGCGGCTTTAGCTGGGGCCAACGTCCTGACTTTC. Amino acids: CASSPRAALAGANVLTF.

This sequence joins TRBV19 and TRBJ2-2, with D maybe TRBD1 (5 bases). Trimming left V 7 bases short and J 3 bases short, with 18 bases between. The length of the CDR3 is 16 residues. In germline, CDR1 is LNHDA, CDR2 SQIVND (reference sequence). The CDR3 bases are TGTGCCAGTATCTCGCCTCAGGGTCGACACACCGGGGAGCTGTTTTTT. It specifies CASISPQGRHTGELFF.

CDR3 region: CASSDNASGLGYGYTF. Here the CDR3 DNA reads TGTGCCAGCAGTGATAATGCGTCAGGACTAGGCTATGGCTACACCTTC. The chain is built from TRBV2 and TRBJ1-2, with no clear D. The CDR3 spans 16 residues. Germline V gene data show CDR1 as SNHLY and CDR2 as FYNNEI. The germline V and J ends were trimmed by 3 bases and 4 bases, with 18 bases remaining between them.

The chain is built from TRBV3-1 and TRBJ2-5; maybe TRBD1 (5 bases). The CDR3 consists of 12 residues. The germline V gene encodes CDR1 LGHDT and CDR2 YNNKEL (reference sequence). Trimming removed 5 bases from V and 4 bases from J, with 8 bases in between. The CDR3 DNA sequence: TGTGCCAGCAGCGGGGCGGTAGAGACCCAGTACTTC. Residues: CASSGAVETQYF.

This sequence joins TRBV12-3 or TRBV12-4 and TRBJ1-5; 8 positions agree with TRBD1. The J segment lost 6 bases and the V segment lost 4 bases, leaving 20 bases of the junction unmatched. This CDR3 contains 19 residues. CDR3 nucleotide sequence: TGTGCCAGCAGTTCTATCCGGGACAGGATTCGGTGGGGAACTCAGCCCCAGCATTTT. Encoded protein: CASSSIRDRIRWGTQPQHF.

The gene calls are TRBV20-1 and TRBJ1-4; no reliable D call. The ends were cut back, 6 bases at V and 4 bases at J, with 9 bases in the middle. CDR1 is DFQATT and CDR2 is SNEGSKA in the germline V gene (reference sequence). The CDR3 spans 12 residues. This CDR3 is CSARTVNEKLFF. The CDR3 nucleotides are TGCAGTGCCCGGACTGTTAATGAAAAACTGTTTTTT.

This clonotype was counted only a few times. The CDR3 DNA reads as TGTGCCAGCAGCCCCCCCTCGGGTGGGGCCAACGTCCTGACTTTC. Amino acid sequence: CASSPPSGGANVLTF. The rearrangement links TRBV7-3 to TRBJ2-6; unclear D gene. V was cut by 5 bases and J by 3 bases, with 11 bases left in between. The V gene's germline CDR1 is SGHTA and CDR2 FQGTGA. CDR3 length: 15 amino acids.

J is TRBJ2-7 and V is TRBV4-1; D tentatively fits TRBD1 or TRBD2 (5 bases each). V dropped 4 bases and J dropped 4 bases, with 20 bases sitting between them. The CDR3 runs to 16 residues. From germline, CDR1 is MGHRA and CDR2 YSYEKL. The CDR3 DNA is TGCGCCAGCAGCCCCTTCGTCGGCGAGGGGTTGTACGAGCAGTACTTC. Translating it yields CASSPFVGEGLYEQYF.

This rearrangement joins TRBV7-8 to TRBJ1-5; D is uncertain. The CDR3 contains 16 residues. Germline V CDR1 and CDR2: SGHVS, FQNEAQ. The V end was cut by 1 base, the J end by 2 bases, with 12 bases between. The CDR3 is CASSLGHGEGNQPQHF. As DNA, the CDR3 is TGTGCCAGCAGCTTAGGACACGGAGAGGGCAATCAGCCCCAGCATTTT.

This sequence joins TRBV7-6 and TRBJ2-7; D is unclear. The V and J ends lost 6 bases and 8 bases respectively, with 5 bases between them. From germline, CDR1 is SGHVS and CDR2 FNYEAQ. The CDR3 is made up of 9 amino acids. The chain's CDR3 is CASSGQQYF. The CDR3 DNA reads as TGTGCCAGCAGTGGACAGCAGTACTTC. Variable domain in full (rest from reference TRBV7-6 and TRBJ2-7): GAGVSQSPRYKVTKRGQDVALRCDPISGHVSLYWYRQALGQGPEFLTYFNYEAQQDKSGLPNDRFSAERPEGSISTLTIQRTEQRDSAMYRCASSGQQYFGPGTRLTVT.